This TCR beta chain was captured by sequencing in a study of cytomegalovirus exposure and HLA in healthy donors. The PCR had 60 Vbeta and 13 Jbeta primers. Generated by immunoSEQ multiplex PCR, the TCRdb table keeps only in-frame clones and is missing some. This table has tens of thousands of clones, approximately 90% appearing once. The CDR3 is made up of 14 amino acids. V gave up 5 bases and J gave up 5 bases; unmatched junction bases: 6. Looked up from germline, CDR1 is MNHNY and CDR2 is SVGAGI (reference sequence). This chain links TRBV6-6 with TRBJ2-1; 7 bases agree with TRBD2. Sample: PBMCs. The receptor was derived from a woman aged 30 to 39 in good health and CMV-seropositive. CDR3 in amino acids: CASSLSGGHNEQFF. CDR3 nucleotides: TGTGCCAGCAGTCTGTCGGGAGGACACAATGAGCAGTTCTTC.